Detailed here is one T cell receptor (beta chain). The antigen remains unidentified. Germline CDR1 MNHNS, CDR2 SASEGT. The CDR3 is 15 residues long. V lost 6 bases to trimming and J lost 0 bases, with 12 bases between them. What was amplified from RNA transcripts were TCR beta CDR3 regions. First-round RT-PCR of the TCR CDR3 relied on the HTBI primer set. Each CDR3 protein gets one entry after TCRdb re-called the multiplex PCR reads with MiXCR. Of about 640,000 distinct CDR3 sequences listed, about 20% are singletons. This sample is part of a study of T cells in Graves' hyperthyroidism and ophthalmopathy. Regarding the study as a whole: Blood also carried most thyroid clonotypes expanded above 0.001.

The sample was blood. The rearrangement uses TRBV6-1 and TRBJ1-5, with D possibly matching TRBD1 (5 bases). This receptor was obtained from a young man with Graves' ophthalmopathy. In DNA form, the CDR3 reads TGTGCCAGCAGGCACGGGGACCGTAGCAATCAGCCCCAGCATTTT. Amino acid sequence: CASRHGDRSNQPQHF.